The 12 T cell receptor beta chains presented below share a single source sample, sequenced in a study of T cell changes during pregnancy in multiple sclerosis. Clones were sequenced by immunoSEQ multiplex PCR, and TCRdb holds only the in-frame ones, with some missing. Of some 100,000 clones listed, around 92% are singletons. The material was peripheral blood, obtained before pregnancy. The source of these receptors is a female donor with multiple sclerosis, enrolled in a pregnancy study.

The chain combines TRBV4-1 with TRBJ2-7, with 7 bases that match TRBD2. The trim removed 1 base at V and 2 bases at J, leaving 5 bases unmatched. CDR1 MGHRA and CDR2 YSYEKL come from the germline V gene. The CDR3 runs 15 residues. The CDR3, as DNA: TGCGCCAGCAGCCAAGTGGCTAGCGGTGCCTACGAGCAGTACTTC. It yields the protein CASSQVASGAYEQYF.

This rearrangement joins TRBV5-5 to TRBJ2-7, with 7 bases that match TRBD1. With V trimmed by 5 bases and J by 2 bases, 10 bases remained unmatched. Germline V gene data show CDR1 as SGHKS and CDR2 as YYEKEE (reference sequence). CDR3 size: 15 residues. CDR3 sequence reads: CASRPDRATTYEQYF. The CDR3 DNA reads as TGTGCCAGCAGACCAGACAGGGCTACTACCTACGAGCAGTACTTC.

The chain employs TRBV9 and TRBJ2-2; 8 positions match TRBD2. From germline, CDR1 is SGDLS and CDR2 YYNGEE. The V gene end was trimmed by 0 bases and the J gene end by 4 bases; junction bases not matched to a gene: 5. The CDR3 extends over 16 amino acids. CDR3: CASSVDPGGFTGELFF. The CDR3 DNA reads as TGTGCCAGCAGCGTAGACCCGGGAGGGTTCACCGGGGAGCTGTTTTTT.

This chain links TRBV28 with TRBJ2-5, with D unresolved. The CDR3 has 12 amino acids. Germline loops: CDR1 MDHEN, CDR2 SYDVKM. V lost 3 bases and J 4 bases, leaving 6 bases between the germline ends. The CDR3 bases are TGTGCCAGCAGTTTGATCGGAGAGACCCAGTACTTC. Amino acid sequence: CASSLIGETQYF.

CDR3 sequence: CASSLDVSGGSKGAYEQYF. CDR3 bases: TGTGCCAGCAGCTTGGACGTTAGCGGGGGCTCAAAGGGGGCCTACGAGCAGTACTTC. The chain carries TRBV7-9 and TRBJ2-7, with 9 bases lining up with TRBD2. The germline V gene has CDR1 SEHNR and CDR2 FQNEAQ (reference sequence). Trimming cost V 3 bases and J 2 bases; bases outside gene matches: 17. The CDR3 consists of 19 residues.

This sequence joins TRBV27 and TRBJ1-1; D is possibly TRBD1 (5 bases). The CDR3 loop spans 14 amino acids. The V end was cut by 3 bases, the J end by 1 base, with 9 bases between. Germline loops: CDR1 MNHEY, CDR2 SMNVEV (reference sequence). CDR3 DNA sequence: TGTGCCAGCAGTTTTGGGGGGGGGAACACTGAAGCTTTCTTT. Translating it yields CASSFGGGNTEAFF.

CDR3 sequence: CASSGTSGGGETQYF. The DNA of the CDR3 is TGTGCCAGCAGTGGGACTAGCGGAGGCGGGGAGACCCAGTACTTC. The V gene is TRBV2, the J gene TRBJ2-5; 10 positions match TRBD2. Germline loops: CDR1 SNHLY, CDR2 FYNNEI. V lost 4 bases, J lost 5 bases, and 7 bases stayed unmatched. There are 15 residues in the CDR3. The variable domain in full, with the rest retrieved from reference TRBV2 and TRBJ2-5, is EPEVTQTPSHQVTQMGQEVILRCVPISNHLYFYWYRQILGQKVEFLVSFYNNEISEKSEIFDDQFSVERPDGSNFTLKIRSTKLEDSAMYFCASSGTSGGGETQYFGPGTRLLVL.

The chain joins TRBV29-1 to TRBJ2-1; 14 bases are a match to TRBD2. The CDR3 length is 15 residues. From germline, CDR1 is SQVTM and CDR2 ANQGSEA. V lost 2 bases, J lost 7 bases, and 4 bases stayed unmatched. The CDR3 DNA sequence: TGCAGCGTTGAACTGGGACTAGCGGGGGAGAATGAGCAGTTCTTC. Amino acid sequence: CSVELGLAGENEQFF.

This chain joins TRBV28 and TRBJ2-7; D unresolved. Germline V gene sequence: CDR1 MDHEN, CDR2 SYDVKM. Trimming took 5 bases from V and 2 from J, leaving 10 bases between them. This CDR3 has 13 residues. Here the CDR3 DNA reads TGTGCCAGCAGTGTAAACAGCCCCTACGAGCAGTACTTC. Encoded protein: CASSVNSPYEQYF.

The chain employs TRBV28 and TRBJ2-2, with 9 bases fitting TRBD1. V lost 5 bases to trimming and J lost 6 bases; unmatched junction nucleotides: 7. Looked up from germline, CDR1 is MDHEN and CDR2 is SYDVKM. CDR3 length: 15 amino acids. CDR3 in amino acids: CASSQPGQGSGELFF. The CDR3 DNA is TGTGCCAGCAGTCAACCGGGACAGGGTTCCGGGGAGCTGTTTTTT. The complete variable domain, with remaining parts taken from reference TRBV28 and TRBJ2-2, reads DVKVTQSSRYLVKRTGEKVFLECVQDMDHENMFWYRQDPGLGLRLIYFSYDVKMKEKGDIPEGYSVSREKKERFSLILESASTNQTSMYLCASSQPGQGSGELFFGEGSRLTVL.

The chain employs TRBV18 and TRBJ1-1, with 10 bases fitting TRBD1. CDR3 length equals 17 residues. V lost 1 base to trimming and J lost 0 bases; unmatched junction nucleotides: 5. Germline assignment: CDR1 KGHSH and CDR2 LQKENI. This CDR3 reads CASSPQGTGAVNTEAFF. The CDR3 nucleotides are TGTGCCAGCTCACCACAGGGGACAGGGGCCGTGAACACTGAAGCTTTCTTT.

The rearrangement joins TRBV27 to TRBJ2-4; no reliable D call. V lost 2 bases and J 0 bases, leaving 2 bases between the germline ends. Germline loops: CDR1 MNHEY, CDR2 SMNVEV (reference sequence). This CDR3 region has 13 residues. The CDR3 nucleotides read TGTGCCAGCAGTTTACTAGCCAAAAACATTCAGTACTTC. Translated: CASSLLAKNIQYF.